This TCR beta chain originates from a study of blood T cell repertoires in COVID-19. Study at large: COVID-19 samples, acute and convalescent, were from the United States, Italy and Spain. PBMCs, B-cell-depleted T cells, or T cells provided the cDNA or gDNA that made up the material.

Here immunoSEQ multiplex PCR was the method, and the copy in TCRdb shows in-frame clones only, minus some. The table includes roughly 220,000 clones, around 86% detected once. There are 15 residues in the CDR3. V shed 7 bases and J 4 bases; nucleotides not matched to a gene: 10. The germline V gene has CDR1 MNHNY and CDR2 SVGAGI (reference sequence). The V and J genes are TRBV6-6 and TRBJ2-7, with 10 positions matching TRBD2. The sequence derives from a man younger than 45 who had recovered from COVID-19. The specimen was peripheral blood. CDR3 coding DNA: TGTGCCAGCACCGCTGGGCTAGCGGGGGATTACGAGCAGTACTTC. Its translation is CASTAGLAGDYEQYF.